This entry lists 25 T cell receptor beta chains sequenced from one sample in a study of cytotoxic CD8 clonotypes in ibrutinib-treated CLL (TCRdb year 2021). Libraries were prepared through the immunoSEQ multiplex PCR assay. TCRdb carries this immuneACCESS record with in-frame sequences only. Its versions omit some clonotypes, under half of them owing to an unresolved V gene in the studies checked, with the rest unexplained. The sample table contains about 34,000 clones; only one count was recorded for 69% of them. The ten largest clonotypes hold 28% of the sample. Sequencing used PBMCs, obtained before ibrutinib treatment. The source of these receptors is a human donor with chronic lymphocytic leukemia.

The chain combines TRBV7-9 with TRBJ2-7, with D maybe TRBD2 (6 bases). The CDR3 is made up of 15 amino acids. Trimming shortened V by 5 bases and J by 0 bases, and 14 bases separated the two germline ends. CDR1 is SEHNR and CDR2 is FQNEAQ in the germline V gene (reference sequence). The CDR3 loop is CASSPPGGISYEQYF. CDR3 nucleotides: TGTGCCAGCAGCCCGCCCGGGGGAATCTCCTACGAGCAGTACTTC.

This chain joins TRBV13 and TRBJ1-2, with D perhaps matching TRBD1 (5 bases). Germline V gene lookup returns CDR1 PRHDT and CDR2 FYEKMQ (reference sequence). Trimming pared 8 bases from V and 7 bases from J, leaving 11 bases between. The CDR3 is 11 amino acids. The CDR3 bases are TGTGCCAGCGGCCAGGGACGTGGCTACACCTTC. Residues: CASGQGRGYTF.

As regards this clone: Compared with germline, one end of the junction differs, possibly owing to a read error. The chain combines TRBV5-6 with TRBJ2-7; 8 nucleotides line up with TRBD2. This CDR3 is 14 amino acids long. Germline assignment: CDR1 SGHDT and CDR2 YYEEEE. Here the CDR3 reads CASSLGLVLYEQYF. The CDR3 DNA follows: TGTGCCAGCAGTTTGGGACTAGTTCTCTACGAGCAGTACTTC.

V gene TRBV27 combines with J gene TRBJ2-7, with 9 bases aligning to TRBD1. Trimming cost V 2 bases and J 3 bases; bases outside gene matches: 11. The CDR3 has 17 amino acids. CDR1 and CDR2 (germline): MNHEY, SMNVEV (reference sequence). CDR3 bases: TGTGCCAGCAGTTTAAACCCCGCTGGGACAGGGTTCTACGAGCAGTACTTC. Protein: CASSLNPAGTGFYEQYF.

The chain uses TRBV5-1 and TRBJ2-2, with D perhaps matching TRBD1 or TRBD2 (5 bases each). V was clipped by 1 base and J by 0 bases, with 22 bases between them. Germline CDR1 SGHRS, CDR2 YFSETQ. The CDR3 runs to 20 residues. Here the CDR3 DNA reads TGCGCCAGCAGCTTGTCCCCCGGGACGTCCCTTGTAGCGAACACCGGGGAGCTGTTTTTT. Its translation is CASSLSPGTSLVANTGELFF.

The chain recombines TRBV14 with TRBJ1-4; unclear D gene. The CDR3 is 13 residues long. Deletions cut 1 base from V and 10 bases from J, with 10 bases between. CDR1 is SGHDN, CDR2 FVKESK, per germline. The CDR3 DNA reads as TGTGCCAGCAGCCAAGCCCGTGAAGGAAAACTGTTTTTT. Translated: CASSQAREGKLFF.

This clone was picked up a small number of times. This chain uses TRBV16 with TRBJ1-2, with unresolved D. Trimming took 6 bases from V and 6 from J, leaving 17 bases between them. Germline CDR1 reads KGHSY; CDR2 reads FQNENV. This CDR3 region has 14 residues. The CDR3: CASSRLGIGDGYTF. The CDR3 DNA reads TGTGCCAGCAGTAGGCTGGGGATCGGCGATGGCTACACCTTC.

The chain carries TRBV18 and TRBJ1-5; 7 bases are a match to TRBD1. Germline loops: CDR1 KGHSH, CDR2 LQKENI. The V segment lost 3 bases and the J segment 7 bases; nucleotides outside the gene matches: 9. The CDR3 is 15 residues long. The DNA of the CDR3 is TGTGCCAGCTCACCTCAGGGGGGGGGAGAGCAGCCCCAGCATTTT. Its translation: CASSPQGGGEQPQHF.

The chain employs TRBV7-9 and TRBJ2-7, with D hard to call. Per the germline V gene, CDR1 is SEHNR and CDR2 is FQNEAQ (reference sequence). Deletions cut 5 bases from V and 2 bases from J, with 10 bases between. This CDR3 spans 13 amino acids. The CDR3, as DNA: TGTGCCAGCAGCCCCCGGTCAACCTACGAGCAGTACTTC. Encoded protein: CASSPRSTYEQYF.

J is TRBJ1-3 and V is TRBV21-1; TRBD1 reflects the table's D call only, with no check against the DNA. TRBV21-1 is designated a pseudogene. The CDR3 runs 15 residues. Written as DNA, the CDR3 is TGTGCCAGCAGCATGGACAGGGGGTATGGAAACACCATATATTTT. Residues: CASSMDRGYGNTIYF.

This clone was detected ten times or more. The gene calls are TRBV4-2 and TRBJ2-7, with a possible D match to TRBD1 (5 bases). CDR3 size: 15 residues. Germline-derived CDR1 and CDR2 are LGHNA and YNFKEQ. Trimming left V 5 bases short and J 0 bases short, with 14 bases between. Here the CDR3 reads CASSWGQETSYEQYF. CDR3 bases: TGTGCCAGCAGCTGGGGCCAGGAAACCTCCTACGAGCAGTACTTC.

CDR3 in amino acids: CASSTTAGGNQPQHF. The CDR3 bases are TGTGCCAGCAGCACTACGGCGGGGGGCAATCAGCCCCAGCATTTT. The V gene is TRBV27, the J gene TRBJ1-5; D is possibly TRBD1 (5 bases). CDR3 length: 15 residues. CDR1 is MNHEY and CDR2 is SMNVEV in the germline V gene (reference sequence). Trimming took 6 bases from V and 2 from J, leaving 14 bases between them.

The CDR3 DNA reads as TGTGCCAGCAGTGACGAGGGGCCTTACTCTGGGGCCAACGTCCTGACTTTC. It is translated as CASSDEGPYSGANVLTF. This sequence joins TRBV6-4 and TRBJ2-6; D possibly matches TRBD1 or TRBD2 (5 bases each). Germline CDR1 and CDR2: MRHNA and SNTAGT. This CDR3 region has 17 residues. Trimming pared 2 bases from V and 0 bases from J, leaving 11 bases between.

The chain employs TRBV7-3 and TRBJ2-1; TRBD1 matches 8 bases. CDR1 and CDR2 (germline): SGHTA, FQGTGA. The CDR3 sequence is 14 residues long. Trimming took 5 bases from V and 1 from J; bases not matched to a gene: 1. CDR3 DNA: TGTGCCAGCAGCCGACAGGGGTCCTACAATGAGCAGTTCTTC. Amino acids: CASSRQGSYNEQFF.

The V gene is TRBV14, the J gene TRBJ2-1; possible D gene TRBD2, 6 bases. Trimming pared 5 bases from V and 4 bases from J, leaving 15 bases between. The CDR3 runs 15 residues. Per germline, CDR1 SGHDN and CDR2 FVKESK. The CDR3 is CASSTVTSTYNEQFF. CDR3 DNA: TGTGCCAGCAGCACGGTGACTAGTACGTACAATGAGCAGTTCTTC.

The V call is TRBV7-6, the J call TRBJ2-3; D perhaps matches TRBD1 (5 bases). V was cut by 5 bases and J by 4 bases, with 10 bases left in between. The germline gives CDR1 SGHVS, CDR2 FNYEAQ. CDR3 length equals 13 residues. The CDR3 protein is CASSRTTADTQYF. CDR3 sequence (DNA): TGTGCCAGCAGCAGAACGACAGCAGATACGCAGTATTTT.

The chain is built from TRBV11-2 and TRBJ2-7; 9 bases fit TRBD1. Germline V CDR1 and CDR2: SGHAT, FQNNGV. J was trimmed by 5 bases and V by 1 base; bases with no gene match: 3. The CDR3 runs to 14 residues. The DNA of the CDR3 is TGTGCCAGCAGCTTAGGACAGGGGGTAAACGAGCAGTACTTC. It specifies CASSLGQGVNEQYF.

This clone occurred a few times. The chain joins TRBV6-5 to TRBJ1-2; 12 bases map to TRBD1. V was clipped by 6 bases and J by 7 bases; unmatched bases: 6. The CDR3 consists of 14 residues. Looked up from germline, CDR1 is MNHEY and CDR2 is SVGAGI. CDR3 residues: CASRSGQGASGYTF. CDR3 nucleotide sequence: TGTGCCAGCAGGTCGGGACAGGGGGCCTCTGGCTACACCTTC.

This sequence joins TRBV4-1 and TRBJ2-1, with D possibly matching TRBD2 (6 bases). CDR1 is MGHRA, CDR2 YSYEKL, per germline. Trimming took 1 base from V and 0 from J, leaving 16 bases between them. This CDR3 is 18 amino acids long. The DNA of the CDR3 is TGCGCCAGCAGCCAAGGTCCTTGGGACTCAAGCTCCTACAATGAGCAGTTCTTC. Protein product: CASSQGPWDSSSYNEQFF.

The CDR3 loop is CASSEDRDRRNYGYTF. The CDR3 DNA follows: TGTGCCAGCAGTGAGGACCGGGACAGGCGTAACTATGGCTACACCTTC. The chain is built from TRBV6-1 and TRBJ1-2; 8 positions agree with TRBD1. Germline V gene lookup returns CDR1 MNHNS and CDR2 SASEGT. Trimming removed 3 bases from V and 1 base from J; junction bases left unmatched: 7. The length of the CDR3 is 16 residues.

The CDR3 DNA follows: TGTGCCAGCAGTGGCCGACATGGGGCAGTTGACACCGGGGAGCTGTTTTTT. This sequence encodes CASSGRHGAVDTGELFF. The chain has TRBV6-1 and TRBJ2-2; perhaps TRBD1 as D (5 bases). V was pared by 4 bases and J by 3 bases, with 18 bases between. The germline gives CDR1 MNHNS, CDR2 SASEGT. The CDR3 runs 17 residues.

The chain couples TRBV28 to TRBJ1-5; no firm D call. The CDR3 length is 13 residues. Germline V lookup: CDR1 MDHEN, CDR2 SYDVKM. V lost 6 bases and J lost 0, with 6 bases in between. The CDR3 DNA reads as TGTGCCAGCAGGAGAAATAGCAATCAGCCCCAGCATTTT. It codes for CASRRNSNQPQHF.

CDR3 amino acids: CASSLRAGQAGYGYTF. DNA for the CDR3: TGTGCCAGCAGCCTCCGGGCGGGACAGGCCGGCTATGGCTACACCTTC. The rearrangement links TRBV11-3 to TRBJ1-2; TRBD1 matches at 8 bases. V lost 5 bases, J lost 4 bases, and 12 bases stayed unmatched. This CDR3 region has 16 residues. Per the germline V gene, CDR1 is SGHNT and CDR2 is YENEEA.

This clone has more than one count but fewer than ten. This chain uses TRBV2 with TRBJ2-1; the match to TRBD2 covers 9 bases. The J segment lost 3 bases and the V segment lost 2 bases, leaving 5 bases of the junction unmatched. Germline CDR1 is SNHLY and CDR2 is FYNNEI. The CDR3 contains 16 residues. The CDR3 is CASSEPLAGLYNEQFF. The CDR3 bases are TGTGCCAGCAGTGAACCCCTAGCGGGACTCTACAATGAGCAGTTCTTC.

This clone has just a few counts. The sample carries other DNA sequences with the same CDR3. This chain's CDR3 is CASSYSTDYEQYF. The CDR3 nucleotides read TGTGCCAGCAGTTACTCAACCGACTACGAGCAGTACTTC. The rearrangement joins TRBV6-5 to TRBJ2-7; D unclear. This CDR3 spans 13 amino acids. Germline loops: CDR1 MNHEY, CDR2 SVGAGI. V was clipped by 0 bases and J by 3 bases, with 6 bases between them.